These T cell receptor beta chains were read from a single sample in a study of OX40 agonist ivuxolimab in advanced cancers. Libraries were prepared by immunoSEQ multiplex PCR; TCRdb keeps only in-frame clonotypes and omits some of them. The data show over 20,000 clones, more than 75% seen once. The sample consisted of CD4+ or CD8+ T cells sorted from blood, taken in a trial of the OX40 agonist ivuxolimab. All receptors derive from an adult with an advanced solid tumor such as melanoma, head and neck, liver or kidney cancer. CDR3s include the opening cysteine and the closing phenylalanine or tryptophan. Expanded clones are given a class, and other clones once, few, many or no size at all.

TRBJ2-5	few	TRBV28	CASSPTDTRRGSPQETQYF
TRBJ2-1	-	TRBV6-4	CASSAGARANNEQFF
TRBJ2-3	-	TRBV9	CASSVPGGADTQYF
TRBJ2-3	-	TRBV6-5	CASSPGLAGSDTQYF
TRBJ1-1	medium-sized	TRBV6-4	CASSDRMDTEAFF
TRBJ1-2	-	TRBV19	CASSIRDRALAGYTF
TRBJ2-7	-	TRBV14	CASSQRQGAGEQYF
TRBJ2-3	-	TRBV5-5	CASSAGEGSTDTQYF
TRBJ2-7	once	TRBV9	CASSVGQGAVEQYF
TRBJ2-1	-	TRBV7-3	CASSATDYNEQFF
TRBJ2-3	few	TRBV29-1	CSVEAEAGGEADTQYF
TRBJ2-7	once	TRBV15	CATSRAGRAEEQYF
TRBJ2-7	few	TRBV27	CASSVQGILRHEQYF
TRBJ2-7	-	TRBV7-6	CASSLGVEGLPSYEQYF
TRBJ2-7	-	TRBV28	CASSRRTGKNLHEQYF
TRBJ2-2	-	TRBV11-2	CASTPGLGGYTGELFF
TRBJ2-3	-	TRBV7-3	CASSSQLVPPGDTQYF
TRBJ2-5	-	TRBV6-5	CASSYGAGVETQYF
TRBJ2-2	-	TRBV9	CASSPYTGELFF
TRBJ2-7	-	TRBV12-5	CASGLFEGAHYEQYF
TRBJ2-7	-	TRBV27	CASSLRGAVGYEQYF
TRBJ2-1	few	TRBV4-1	CASSQYNEQFF
TRBJ2-7	-	TRBV5-1	CASSSPSGTDSYEQYF
TRBJ2-2	-	TRBV7-3	CASSPIRGGVNTGELFF
TRBJ2-2	once	TRBV27	CASSGGFGNTGELFF
TRBJ2-2	-	TRBV25-1	CASSEYGGPRGELFF
TRBJ1-1	-	TRBV11-2	CASSFPSFEAFF
TRBJ2-3	-	TRBV14	CASSPNQAGTQYF
-	-	TRBV18	CASSPVAGGSMKYEQYF